The clone carrying this T cell receptor (beta chain) has ten or more counts. Amplification targeted the TCR beta CDR3 regions, with RNA transcripts as the source material. RT-PCR in the first round used HTBI primers; a second-round multiplex PCR followed. TCRdb re-called the multiplex PCR reads with MiXCR, one entry per CDR3 protein. The sample carries 680,000 or so distinct CDR3 sequences, about a fifth recorded once. This sample was included in a study of Graves' ophthalmopathy and Graves' hyperthyroidism. The ends were cut back, 3 bases at V and 5 bases at J, with 16 bases in the middle. The CDR3 is 14 amino acids. Germline CDR1 and CDR2: GTSNPN and SVGIG (reference sequence). Stable hyperthyroidism meant no ophthalmopathy within 18 months of follow-up. Among the hyperthyroidism patients, all were newly diagnosed, aged 18 to 65, with under 2 months' duration. Clinical symptoms, serum thyroxine, TRAb, thyroid ultrasound and orbital computed tomography formed the basis of diagnosis. As the starting material, 10 ml of fresh peripheral blood yielded the PBMCs.

The rearrangement links TRBV30 to TRBJ2-5; tentative D call: TRBD1 (6 bases). The sequence was collected from a woman aged 18-35 years with stable Graves' hyperthyroidism. Some clones in this sample may be carry-over from other donors' samples. Specimen: peripheral blood. DNA for the CDR3: TGTGCCTGGAGCCCCCCAGCAGGGGACGAGACCCAGTACTTC. As protein: CAWSPPAGDETQYF.